This T cell receptor (beta chain) was observed in a study of long-term antiretroviral therapy in people with HIV. Study observations and caveats: ART preceded a rise in diversity that nonetheless stayed lower than in transplant donor controls. Clonal populations expanded prior to ART predominated within the repertoire at all time points. Controls had broader CDR3 length ranges than HIV repertoires did.

Remarks on this clone: Antigen specificity is unknown.

All donors provided no fewer than one pre-ART and no fewer than two post-ART PBMC samples. V lost 2 bases, J lost 7 bases, and 15 bases stayed unmatched. This CDR3 has 17 residues. Looked up from germline, CDR1 is SGDLS and CDR2 is YYNGEE. At survey level, the immunoSEQ assay was run in its v3.0 version. Generated by immunoSEQ multiplex PCR, the TCRdb table keeps only in-frame clones and is missing some. Of some 47,000 clones in the sample, roughly 96% were seen once. J is TRBJ2-5 and V is TRBV9; 9 bases match TRBD2. The origin of this receptor is a woman between 50 and 59 years old with HIV. The material sequenced was unsorted PBMCs, taken 3.7 years after starting antiretroviral therapy. CDR3 nucleotide sequence: TGTGCCAGCAGCGTGGGCCGACTAGCGGCTTCCTCCGGGACCCAGTACTTC. It specifies CASSVGRLAASSGTQYF.